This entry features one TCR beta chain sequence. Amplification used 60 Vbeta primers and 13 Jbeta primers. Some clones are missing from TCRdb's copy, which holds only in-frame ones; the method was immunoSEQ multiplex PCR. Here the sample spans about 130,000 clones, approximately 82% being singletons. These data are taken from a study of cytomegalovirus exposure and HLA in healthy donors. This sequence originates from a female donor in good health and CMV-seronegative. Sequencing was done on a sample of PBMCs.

The CDR3 DNA reads TGTGCCAGCAGCGCCCCGTCTAGCGGTCCATCCTACGAGCAGTACTTC. Its protein is CASSAPSSGPSYEQYF. The rearrangement uses TRBV7-2 and TRBJ2-7; 7 bases are a match to TRBD2. V trimming: 5 bases; J trimming: 1 base; junction bases outside the gene matches: 11. The CDR3 spans 16 residues. Germline CDR1 is SGHTA and CDR2 is FQGNSA. Based on the CDR3 plus reference TRBV7-2 and TRBJ2-7, the full variable domain is GAGVSQSPSNKVTEKGKDVELRCDPISGHTALYWYRQSLGQGLEFLIYFQGNSAPDKSGLPSDRFSAERTGGSVSTLTIQRTQQEDSAVYLCASSAPSSGPSYEQYFGPGTRLTVT.